Presented here are 21 T cell receptor beta chains from one specimen sequenced in a study of T cell responses to AZD1222 COVID-19 vaccine. Assay: immunoSEQ multiplex PCR; the TCRdb copy retains only in-frame clones and omits some. Found here are around 91,000 clones, about 88% of them singletons; the top ten hold 19%. The source was peripheral blood, collected on day 0 of AZD1222 vaccination. The receptor set was obtained from an adult in good health.

This clone was found once. The chain combines TRBV15 with TRBJ2-5; 10 bases match TRBD1. The CDR3 has 14 residues. CDR1 is LNHNV, CDR2 YYDKDF, per germline (reference sequence). The trim removed 7 bases at V and 7 bases at J, leaving 9 bases unmatched. CDR3 bases: TGTGCCACCAACTCTGGGACAGGGGATGGGACCCAGTACTTC. Protein sequence: CATNSGTGDGTQYF.

The chain links TRBV9 to TRBJ2-2; TRBD1 agrees at 8 bases. The CDR3 covers 16 residues. Trimming removed 0 bases from V and 3 bases from J; junction bases left unmatched: 4. The germline gives CDR1 SGDLS, CDR2 YYNGEE. In nucleotides, the CDR3 is TGTGCCAGCAGCGTAGCAGGGGGCGCAGACACCGGGGAGCTGTTTTTT. Protein sequence: CASSVAGGADTGELFF.

The genes are TRBV11-2 and TRBJ2-3, with TRBD2 identical over 10 bases. The CDR3 is 14 amino acids. Germline assignment: CDR1 SGHAT and CDR2 FQNNGV. With 3 bases clipped from V and 15 bases from J, the junction kept 12 bases outside the gene matches. CDR3 in amino acids: CASSFGSGGTLVYF. CDR3 nucleotides: TGTGCCAGCAGCTTTGGTAGCGGGGGGACCCTAGTTTATTTT.

Only a few counts were recorded for this clone. This sequence joins TRBV4-2 and TRBJ2-7; TRBD1 aligns across 9 bases. This CDR3 has 15 residues. V shed 0 bases and J 3 bases; nucleotides not matched to a gene: 3. The germline V gene encodes CDR1 LGHNA and CDR2 YNFKEQ. The CDR3: CASSQDSGQGYEQYF. In DNA, the CDR3 is TGTGCCAGCAGCCAAGATTCGGGACAGGGCTACGAGCAGTACTTC.

This rearrangement joins TRBV6-2 or TRBV6-3 to TRBJ1-6; tentative D call: TRBD1 (5 bases). V was trimmed by 5 bases and J by 13 bases, leaving 15 bases between them. There are 13 residues in the CDR3. Germline values: CDR1 MNHEY, CDR2 SVGEGT. CDR3 DNA sequence: TGTGCCAGCAGTCGGGACCTCTCGAGGCCCCTCCACTTT. Its translation: CASSRDLSRPLHF.

This clone was detected only a few times. V is TRBV2 and J is TRBJ2-5, with 12 bases aligning to TRBD2. In germline, CDR1 is SNHLY, CDR2 FYNNEI. The CDR3 covers 14 residues. J was trimmed by 5 bases and V by 5 bases; bases with no gene match: 3. CDR3 sequence: CASSRLAGVETQYF. DNA for the CDR3: TGTGCCAGCAGTCGACTAGCGGGAGTTGAGACCCAGTACTTC.

The chain is built from TRBV19 and TRBJ2-7, with D perhaps TRBD1 (6 bases). The CDR3 sequence is 14 residues long. From germline, CDR1 is LNHDA and CDR2 SQIVND (reference sequence). V was shortened by 3 bases and J by 1 base, with 10 bases between the two germline ends. Here the CDR3 DNA reads TGTGCCAGTAGTATCGGGACACCTTCCTACGAGCAGTACTTC. Residues: CASSIGTPSYEQYF.

J is TRBJ2-1 and V is TRBV12-3 or TRBV12-4; 8 nucleotides align to TRBD1. With V trimmed by 8 bases and J by 3 bases, 3 bases remained unmatched. The CDR3 is 13 residues long. DNA of the CDR3: TGTGCCAGCGGAGGACAGGGCTACAATGAGCAGTTCTTC. It yields the protein CASGGQGYNEQFF.

This clone was picked up one time. This chain uses TRBV7-2 with TRBJ2-1; maybe TRBD1 (6 bases). Germline V gives CDR1 SGHTA, CDR2 FQGNSA. V was pared by 1 base and J by 0 bases, with 10 bases between. CDR3 length: 16 amino acids. The CDR3 loop reads CASSLDRESSYNEQFF. The CDR3 bases are TGTGCCAGCAGCTTAGACAGGGAGAGCTCCTACAATGAGCAGTTCTTC.

This chain uses TRBV27 with TRBJ1-6; no definite D call. CDR1 and CDR2 from the germline V gene are MNHEY and SMNVEV (reference sequence). Trimming shortened V by 2 bases and J by 2 bases, and 7 bases separated the two germline ends. The CDR3 covers 15 residues. In DNA, the CDR3 is TGTGCCAGCAGTTTAAGGGAACCCTATAATTCACCCCTCCACTTT. It codes for CASSLREPYNSPLHF.

This clone is a singleton in its sample. The chain carries TRBV7-8 and TRBJ2-3; TRBD2 aligns across 14 bases. J gave up 3 bases and V 5 bases, and 7 bases lay outside the gene matches. This CDR3 has 17 amino acids. CDR1 is SGHVS, CDR2 FQNEAQ, per germline. CDR3 sequence reads: CASSRLAGGTFTDTQYF. CDR3 DNA sequence: TGTGCCAGCAGCAGACTAGCGGGGGGGACCTTTACAGATACGCAGTATTTT.

The gene calls are TRBV28 and TRBJ2-3; no firm D call. Trimming removed 7 bases from V and 6 bases from J, with 14 bases in between. Germline V lookup: CDR1 MDHEN, CDR2 SYDVKM. The length of the CDR3 is 13 residues. The CDR3 reads CASTGGQSDTQYF. CDR3 DNA sequence: TGTGCCAGCACTGGCGGTCAGAGCGATACGCAGTATTTT. Full variable domain (remainder filled in from reference TRBV28 and TRBJ2-3): DVKVTQSSRYLVKRTGEKVFLECVQDMDHENMFWYRQDPGLGLRLIYFSYDVKMKEKGDIPEGYSVSREKKERFSLILESASTNQTSMYLCASTGGQSDTQYFGPGTRLTVL.

J is TRBJ1-1 and V is TRBV5-6, with D perhaps TRBD1 (6 bases). Germline loops: CDR1 SGHDT, CDR2 YYEEEE. The CDR3 runs to 12 residues. Between the trimmed V and J ends, which lost 2 bases and 11 bases, there was a span of 13 bases. The CDR3 is CASSLAGGWAFF. Written as DNA, the CDR3 is TGTGCCAGCAGCTTAGCTGGGGGCTGGGCTTTCTTT.

This clone was observed a few times. The rearrangement uses TRBV29-1 and TRBJ1-1, with D perhaps matching TRBD1 (6 bases). The CDR3 runs to 13 residues. The ends were cut back, 7 bases at V and 0 bases at J, with 12 bases in the middle. CDR1 is SQVTM and CDR2 is ANQGSEA in the germline V gene. The CDR3 DNA follows: TGCAGCGCTAGGACAGCCATGAACACTGAAGCTTTCTTT. It specifies CSARTAMNTEAFF.

The gene calls are TRBV27 and TRBJ2-5; TRBD2 is a possible D gene (5 bases). The CDR3 contains 16 residues. Looked up from germline, CDR1 is MNHEY and CDR2 is SMNVEV (reference sequence). V shed 4 bases and J shed 1 base, with 16 bases lying between them. The CDR3 here is CASSSALAQRQETQYF. The CDR3 nucleotides are TGTGCCAGCAGTTCCGCCCTAGCCCAGCGCCAAGAGACCCAGTACTTC.

The V call is TRBV4-1, the J call TRBJ2-1; no reliable D call. Trimming pared 4 bases from V and 10 bases from J, leaving 11 bases between. This CDR3 is built from 12 residues. Germline V gene lookup returns CDR1 MGHRA and CDR2 YSYEKL. The chain's CDR3 is CASSPVPVEQFF. The CDR3 DNA follows: TGCGCCAGCAGCCCCGTTCCCGTGGAGCAGTTCTTC.

This clone was detected once. V is TRBV11-1 and J is TRBJ2-5; 7 bases map to TRBD1. Germline-derived CDR1 and CDR2 are SGHAT and FQDESV (reference sequence). The CDR3 totals 12 residues. After removal of 8 bases from V and 4 bases from J, the junction contained 4 bases not matched to a gene. The CDR3 DNA is TGTGCCAGCTCGACAGGGCTAGAGACCCAGTACTTC. Its protein product is CASSTGLETQYF.

The rearrangement links TRBV19 to TRBJ1-3; D may be TRBD1 (5 bases). V lost 7 bases and J lost 1, with 11 bases in between. From germline, CDR1 is LNHDA and CDR2 SQIVND (reference sequence). The CDR3 has 14 amino acids. The CDR3 DNA reads TGTGCCAGTACCCTAGGGGTTTCTGGAAACACCATATATTTT. It translates to CASTLGVSGNTIYF.

This clone was detected only once. The rearrangement joins TRBV5-1 to TRBJ2-7; 10 bases line up with TRBD1. This CDR3 has 14 residues. Germline V gene lookup returns CDR1 SGHRS and CDR2 YFSETQ. V lost 0 bases and J lost 8; bases outside the gene matches: 5. CDR3 sequence (DNA): TGCGCCAGCAGCTTGGGGGACAGGGGTGGGAAGCAGTACTTC. Its protein is CASSLGDRGGKQYF.

The chain recombines TRBV7-2 with TRBJ2-2; 15 bases fit TRBD2. The V gene's germline CDR1 is SGHTA and CDR2 FQGNSA. With V trimmed by 5 bases and J by 5 bases, 6 bases remained unmatched. This CDR3 has 17 residues. CDR3 sequence: CASSVGLAGGGTGELFF. The CDR3 bases are TGTGCCAGCAGCGTGGGACTAGCGGGAGGAGGGACCGGGGAGCTGTTTTTT.

This chain uses TRBV6-2 or TRBV6-3 with TRBJ1-1, with D maybe TRBD1 (5 bases). Germline lookup yields CDR1 MNHEY and CDR2 SVGEGT. Trimming removed 2 bases from V and 4 bases from J, with 11 bases in between. CDR3 length equals 14 residues. The CDR3 here is CASSYPTVTTEAFF. The CDR3 DNA reads TGTGCCAGCAGTTACCCGACAGTCACCACTGAAGCTTTCTTT.